Listed here are 30 T cell receptor beta chains from one sample, sequenced in a study of identical twins. TCRdb reprocessed the 5' RACE reads via MiXCR and lists one record per CDR3 protein. The repertoire holds some 500,000 distinct CDR3 sequences, with approximately 15% as singletons. The same data also went into a second study, on yellow fever vaccine responses in identical twins.

Specimen: CD4+ T cells sorted from blood. The receptor set was obtained from a woman between 18 and 30 years old in good health.

The CDR3 here is CASSVGVREAEAFF. CDR3 nucleotide sequence: TGTGCCAGCAGCGTAGGTGTCAGGGAGGCTGAAGCTTTCTTT. This chain connects TRBV9 to TRBJ1-1; D is possibly TRBD1 (5 bases). CDR3 length: 14 amino acids. V was clipped by 0 bases and J by 6 bases, with 12 bases between them. Germline assignment: CDR1 SGDLS and CDR2 YYNGEE.

This clonotype came up a few times. This chain uses TRBV15 with TRBJ2-7, with 8 bases lining up with TRBD1. V trimming: 1 base; J trimming: 6 bases; junction bases outside the gene matches: 5. This CDR3 spans 14 amino acids. Germline assignment: CDR1 LNHNV and CDR2 YYDKDF (reference sequence). The CDR3 reads CATSRGQGASEQYF. The CDR3 DNA sequence: TGTGCCACCAGCAGAGGCCAGGGGGCCAGCGAGCAGTACTTC.

V and J are TRBV7-9 and TRBJ2-5, with D possibly TRBD1 on 8 matching bases. Germline CDR1 reads SEHNR; CDR2 reads FQNEAQ (reference sequence). The CDR3 is 17 residues long. The CDR3 loop is CSHTLGGDRQIQETQYF. In DNA form, the CDR3 reads TGTTCCCATACGCTGGGGGGGGACAGGCAAATACAAGAGACCCAGTACTTC.

J is TRBJ1-2 and V is TRBV20-1; tentatively, D is TRBD1 (6 bases). Germline assignment: CDR1 DFQATT and CDR2 SNEGSKA (reference sequence). CDR3 length equals 11 residues. The V and J ends lost 8 bases and 6 bases respectively, with 13 bases between them. CDR3 coding DNA: TGCAGTCCCGGGGGGGCGGATGGCTACACCTTC. Its protein product is CSPGGADGYTF.

The chain joins TRBV7-2 to TRBJ2-2; TRBD2 matches 10 bases. The V segment lost 3 bases and the J segment 0 bases; nucleotides outside the gene matches: 10. Per the germline V gene, CDR1 is SGHTA and CDR2 is FQGNSA. The CDR3 consists of 19 residues. This CDR3 reads CASSFAGLATFANTGELFF. The CDR3 DNA is TGTGCCAGCAGCTTTGCGGGACTAGCGACGTTCGCGAACACCGGGGAGCTGTTTTTT.

There are a few counts of this clonotype. V and J are TRBV4-2 and TRBJ2-1; 13 bases map to TRBD2. V shed 1 base and J 2 bases; nucleotides not matched to a gene: 2. The germline gives CDR1 LGHNA, CDR2 YNFKEQ. This CDR3 region has 17 residues. CDR3 in amino acids: CASSQGTSGSPYNEQFF. In DNA, the CDR3 is TGTGCCAGCAGCCAAGGGACTAGCGGGAGTCCCTACAATGAGCAGTTCTTC.

This clonotype has a handful of counts. The chain carries TRBV6-2 or TRBV6-3 and TRBJ2-7, with D perhaps matching TRBD1 (6 bases). Germline CDR1 is MNHEY and CDR2 is SVGEGT. This CDR3 spans 15 amino acids. The V gene lost 8 bases and the J gene lost 2 bases, with 19 bases spanning the gap. In nucleotides, the CDR3 is TGTGCCAGCGCAGAAGGGGACAACATAGCCTACGAGCAGTACTTC. Amino acids: CASAEGDNIAYEQYF.

This chain connects TRBV5-1 to TRBJ1-2, with TRBD1 matching 10 bases. Trimming cost V 4 bases and J 7 bases; bases outside gene matches: 7. Germline V gene sequence: CDR1 SGHRS, CDR2 YFSETQ. CDR3 size: 14 residues. The CDR3, as DNA: TGCGCCAGCAGCGGGACGGGACAGGGGCTTGGCTACACCTTC. Protein: CASSGTGQGLGYTF.

This clonotype showed up just a few times. The rearrangement joins TRBV30 to TRBJ2-3; D is possibly TRBD1 or TRBD2 (5 bases each). Germline V lookup: CDR1 GTSNPN, CDR2 SVGIG (reference sequence). The CDR3 totals 12 residues. The V end was cut by 2 bases, the J end by 9 bases, with 12 bases between. CDR3 residues: CAWSPGTGTQYF. In DNA form, the CDR3 reads TGTGCCTGGAGTCCCGGGACCGGCACGCAGTATTTT.

The chain links TRBV6-2 or TRBV6-3 to TRBJ2-7; TRBD2 is a possible D gene (5 bases). There are 14 residues in the CDR3. Trimming pared 7 bases from V and 0 bases from J, leaving 13 bases between. In germline, CDR1 is MNHEY, CDR2 SVGEGT. CDR3 in DNA: TGTGCCAGCAAGGAACCCGGGATCTCCTACGAGCAGTACTTC. It encodes CASKEPGISYEQYF.

The gene calls are TRBV20-1 and TRBJ2-1, with 8 nucleotides matching TRBD2. In germline, CDR1 is DFQATT, CDR2 SNEGSKA (reference sequence). V shed 5 bases and J 7 bases; nucleotides not matched to a gene: 16. CDR3 length: 16 amino acids. In DNA form, the CDR3 reads TGCAGTGCTCCAGGGTTCACGGGGGGGGCGGTTAATGAGCAGTTCTTC. Its translation is CSAPGFTGGAVNEQFF.

The chain is built from TRBV7-2 and TRBJ2-1; TRBD2 agrees at 12 bases. The CDR3 is 16 amino acids. V trimming: 6 bases; J trimming: 6 bases; junction bases outside the gene matches: 9. Germline CDR1 SGHTA, CDR2 FQGNSA. CDR3 nucleotides: TGTGCCAGCAGTCGGACTAGCGGGGAGAGGAGCAATGAGCAGTTCTTC. Translating gives CASSRTSGERSNEQFF.

The CDR3: CASTINWGQGPPSNQPQHF. The CDR3, as DNA: TGTGCCAGTACCATCAACTGGGGACAGGGCCCTCCTAGCAATCAGCCCCAGCATTTT. V gene TRBV19 combines with J gene TRBJ1-5; 9 positions match TRBD1. The germline gives CDR1 LNHDA, CDR2 SQIVND (reference sequence). V was pared by 7 bases and J by 0 bases, with 16 bases of the junction left unmatched. The CDR3 extends over 19 amino acids.

This clonotype was picked up a small number of times. The chain employs TRBV7-6 and TRBJ2-1, with a tentative D call TRBD1 (5 bases). V lost 5 bases to trimming and J lost 1 base, with 12 bases between them. This CDR3 has 15 amino acids. Germline V CDR1 and CDR2: SGHVS, FNYEAQ. The CDR3 loop reads CASSLRAGSYNEQFF. The DNA for the CDR3 is TGTGCCAGCAGCCTCAGGGCAGGTTCCTACAATGAGCAGTTCTTC.

Written as DNA, the CDR3 is TGCGCCAGCAGCTACGGCAGGGCGAACACCGGGGAGCTGTTTTTT. This encodes CASSYGRANTGELFF. The gene calls are TRBV5-1 and TRBJ2-2, with D maybe TRBD1 (5 bases). The CDR3 consists of 15 residues. Germline V lookup: CDR1 SGHRS, CDR2 YFSETQ. V was clipped by 3 bases and J by 0 bases, with 9 bases between them. The full variable domain, in which reference TRBV5-1 and TRBJ2-2 provide the parts outside the CDR3, is KAGVTQTPRYLIKTRGQQVTLSCSPISGHRSVSWYQQTPGQGLQFLFEYFSETQRNKGNFPGRFSGRQFSNSRSEMNVSTLELGDSALYLCASSYGRANTGELFFGEGSRLTVL.

This clonotype showed up just a few times. The chain links TRBV4-3 to TRBJ2-3; perhaps TRBD1 as D (6 bases). Germline CDR1 is LGHNA and CDR2 is YSLEER. V shed 4 bases and J shed 6 bases, with 17 bases lying between them. The CDR3 runs 15 residues. CDR3 sequence reads: CASSPAEQGGDTQYF. The DNA for the CDR3 is TGCGCCAGCAGCCCGGCAGAACAGGGTGGTGATACGCAGTATTTT.

This clonotype was recorded a few times. The chain combines TRBV2 with TRBJ2-7; possible D gene TRBD2, 5 bases. Per germline, CDR1 SNHLY and CDR2 FYNNEI. V lost 4 bases, J lost 4 bases, and 14 bases lay in between. The CDR3 has 14 amino acids. The DNA of the CDR3 is TGTGCCAGCAGTGCCTTGAGGAGAGGGTACGAGCAGTACTTC. Its translation: CASSALRRGYEQYF.

The chain couples TRBV11-2 to TRBJ2-1, with 7 bases lining up with TRBD2. The germline gives CDR1 SGHAT, CDR2 FQNNGV. This CDR3 has 15 amino acids. With V trimmed by 0 bases and J by 10 bases, 9 bases remained unmatched. CDR3 amino acids: CASSLDGKRGGEQFF. DNA of the CDR3: TGTGCCAGCAGCTTAGATGGGAAGAGGGGAGGGGAGCAGTTCTTC.

This clonotype was detected many times. This chain joins TRBV29-1 and TRBJ2-7, with 9 bases fitting TRBD1. V shed 6 bases, J shed 6 bases, and the junction held 6 bases outside the gene matches. The CDR3 covers 12 residues. The germline gives CDR1 SQVTM, CDR2 ANQGSEA. CDR3 nucleotide sequence: TGCAGCGTAAGGACAGGGGAAGGCGAGCAGTACTTC. Translating it yields CSVRTGEGEQYF.

The table lists this clonotype with a few counts. The chain is built from TRBV12-3 or TRBV12-4 and TRBJ2-7; D is unclear. The ends were cut back, 4 bases at V and 2 bases at J, with 12 bases in the middle. There are 14 residues in the CDR3. The CDR3 nucleotides read TGTGCCAGCAGTTCTTACCGGGCGACCTACGAGCAGTACTTC. Translation gives CASSSYRATYEQYF.

The chain has TRBV7-9 and TRBJ2-1; D could derive from TRBD1 or TRBD2 (7 bases each). This CDR3 has 16 residues. Germline CDR1 is SEHNR and CDR2 is FQNEAQ (reference sequence). Trimming removed 5 bases from V and 6 bases from J, with 20 bases in between. The DNA of the CDR3 is TGTGCCAGCAGCCCATGGGGACAGCGGGGACCCAATGAGCAGTTCTTC. It specifies CASSPWGQRGPNEQFF.

This clonotype was found a few times. The chain combines TRBV9 with TRBJ2-1; D not certain. From germline, CDR1 is SGDLS and CDR2 YYNGEE. V dropped 0 bases and J dropped 3 bases, with 13 bases sitting between them. CDR3 size: 16 residues. CDR3 region: CASSVVPASNYNEQFF. CDR3 in DNA: TGTGCCAGCAGCGTAGTCCCCGCCTCTAACTACAATGAGCAGTTCTTC.

The chain has TRBV27 and TRBJ2-3, with D perhaps TRBD2 (6 bases). CDR1 is MNHEY, CDR2 SMNVEV, per germline (reference sequence). There are 16 residues in the CDR3. V lost 4 bases to trimming and J lost 0 bases, with 14 bases between them. In nucleotides, the CDR3 is TGTGCCAGCAGTTATCTTAGCGCGGGAAGCACAGATACGCAGTATTTT. Translated, it gives CASSYLSAGSTDTQYF.

The chain has TRBV6-1 and TRBJ1-1; D possibly corresponds to TRBD1 (5 bases). CDR1 MNHNS and CDR2 SASEGT come from the germline V gene. The V end lost 5 bases, the J end lost 4 bases, and 11 bases lay between the germline ends. The CDR3 is 13 amino acids. CDR3 nucleotides: TGTGCCAGCAGTAGGGGCGCGGTCACTGAAGCTTTCTTT. Translating it yields CASSRGAVTEAFF.

The chain recombines TRBV27 with TRBJ2-7; D is undetermined. CDR1 and CDR2 (germline): MNHEY, SMNVEV (reference sequence). V lost 6 bases, J lost 2 bases, and 14 bases lay in between. This CDR3 is built from 14 residues. CDR3 sequence: CASSTVFNPYEQYF. For the CDR3, the DNA is TGTGCCAGCAGCACCGTCTTTAATCCCTACGAGCAGTACTTC.

This clonotype was recorded a few times. V is TRBV14 and J is TRBJ2-7; D call uncertain. The CDR3 consists of 14 residues. Trimming took off 2 bases at V and 2 bases at J, with 10 bases between the two ends. The germline V gene encodes CDR1 SGHDN and CDR2 FVKESK. CDR3 amino acids: CASSQTALPYEQYF. The CDR3 nucleotides read TGTGCCAGCAGCCAAACAGCCCTCCCCTACGAGCAGTACTTC.

This clonotype was observed many times. The chain combines TRBV7-2 with TRBJ2-7; no clear D gene. This CDR3 contains 12 residues. Trimming removed 1 base at V and 3 bases at J, with 4 bases between. Germline V gene data show CDR1 as SGHTA and CDR2 as FQGNSA. DNA for the CDR3: TGTGCCAGCAGCTTAGGAGTCTACGAGCAGTACTTC. It encodes CASSLGVYEQYF.

The chain couples TRBV19 to TRBJ2-1, with D possibly being TRBD2 (5 bases). The CDR3 totals 15 residues. Germline values: CDR1 LNHDA, CDR2 SQIVND (reference sequence). Deletions cut 10 bases from V and 4 bases from J, with 20 bases between. CDR3 nucleotides: TGTGCCACCTCAAGAAGTAGCGACTCATACAATGAGCAGTTCTTC. Amino acid sequence: CATSRSSDSYNEQFF. The whole variable domain, remainder taken from reference TRBV19 and TRBJ2-1, is DGGITQSPKYLFRKEGQNVTLSCEQNLNHDAMYWYRQDPGQGLRLIYYSQIVNDFQKGDIAEGYSVSREKKESFPLTVTSAQKNPTAFYLCATSRSSDSYNEQFFGPGTRLTVL.

This clonotype has just a few counts. The chain links TRBV2 to TRBJ1-6; D not resolved. Trimming removed 6 bases from V and 9 bases from J, with 12 bases in between. The CDR3 consists of 13 residues. Germline CDR1 reads SNHLY; CDR2 reads FYNNEI. The CDR3 sequence is CASRPDGSSPLHF. The CDR3 nucleotides read TGTGCCAGCAGACCTGATGGGAGTTCACCCCTCCACTTT.

There are a few counts of this clonotype. V is TRBV3-1 and J is TRBJ2-7; D may correspond to TRBD1 or TRBD2 (5 bases each). Germline assignment: CDR1 LGHDT and CDR2 YNNKEL (reference sequence). CDR3 size: 16 residues. V gave up 5 bases and J gave up 1 base, with 18 bases separating them. The CDR3 spells CASSGSPRGSSYEQYF. CDR3 nucleotide sequence: TGTGCCAGCAGCGGCAGCCCGAGGGGTTCTTCCTACGAGCAGTACTTC.